The 21 T cell receptor beta chains in this list originate from one sample, sequenced in a study of T cell responses to AZD1222 COVID-19 vaccine. Data came from immunoSEQ multiplex PCR; TCRdb stores just in-frame clones and leaves some out. The sample lists more than 85,000 clones; 91% were seen once. Here the sequenced sample was peripheral blood, taken on day 0 of AZD1222 vaccination. These receptors were obtained from an adult in good health.

V usage is TRBV19 and J usage is TRBJ2-3; TRBD2 is a possible D gene (6 bases). V lost 6 bases and J 4 bases, leaving 14 bases between the germline ends. This CDR3 comprises 14 residues. Germline CDR1 and CDR2: LNHDA and SQIVND (reference sequence). The CDR3 DNA reads as TGTGCCAGTAGCCCACTAGCTAACGCAGATACGCAGTATTTT. Encoded protein: CASSPLANADTQYF.

The chain combines TRBV5-6 with TRBJ1-6; perhaps TRBD1 as D (5 bases). Looked up from germline, CDR1 is SGHDT and CDR2 is YYEEEE. The CDR3 runs to 14 residues. V was pared by 2 bases and J by 7 bases, with 10 bases between. The CDR3 nucleotides are TGTGCCAGCAGCTTATTGGGGCAGAATTCACCCCTCCACTTT. Translation gives CASSLLGQNSPLHF.

The chain combines TRBV19 with TRBJ2-2; D is ambiguous. The germline V and J ends were trimmed by 9 bases and 7 bases, with 18 bases remaining between them. The CDR3 has 14 amino acids. Germline values: CDR1 LNHDA, CDR2 SQIVND (reference sequence). The DNA of the CDR3 is TGTGCCAGCACCTTCGATTGGGGTTTCGGGGAGCTGTTTTTT. Its translation: CASTFDWGFGELFF.

This sequence joins TRBV4-1 and TRBJ2-3; D may be TRBD1 (5 bases). The CDR3 consists of 14 residues. V lost 1 base to trimming and J lost 5 bases, with 10 bases between them. Germline V gives CDR1 MGHRA, CDR2 YSYEKL. CDR3 protein: CASSQGRARDTQYF. The DNA for the CDR3 is TGCGCCAGCAGCCAAGGCAGGGCAAGAGATACGCAGTATTTT.

This clone was seen once. J is TRBJ2-3 and V is TRBV5-1, with D perhaps given as TRBD1 or TRBD2 (5 bases each). CDR3 length: 15 amino acids. Germline values: CDR1 SGHRS, CDR2 YFSETQ. Trimming pared 4 bases from V and 2 bases from J, leaving 14 bases between. CDR3: CASSVIQGDTDTQYF. CDR3 nucleotide sequence: TGCGCCAGCAGCGTTATTCAGGGAGACACAGATACGCAGTATTTT.

The chain has TRBV9 and TRBJ2-7; 11 nucleotides align to TRBD2. The V and J ends lost 0 bases and 10 bases, in that order; junction bases with no gene match: 12. CDR1 and CDR2 (germline): SGDLS, YYNGEE. The length of the CDR3 is 16 residues. Here the CDR3 reads CASSVDSNLAGGAQYF. The CDR3 DNA reads as TGTGCCAGCAGCGTAGACTCTAACCTAGCGGGAGGTGCCCAGTACTTC.

This chain connects TRBV12-3 or TRBV12-4 to TRBJ2-5; D not certain. CDR3 length equals 12 residues. The V and J ends lost 6 bases and 3 bases respectively, with 8 bases between them. The CDR3 DNA reads as TGTGCCAGCAGACGTCTAGAAGAGACCCAGTACTTC. Its translation: CASRRLEETQYF.

This clone has only a few counts. The chain employs TRBV21-1 and TRBJ1-5. TRBV21-1 is labeled a pseudogene. The CDR3 length is 12 residues. CDR3: CATGVWVQPQHF. The CDR3 nucleotides read TGTGCCACGGGGGTCTGGGTTCAGCCCCAGCATTTT.

The V call is TRBV7-9, the J call TRBJ2-2, with 10 bases lining up with TRBD2. With 4 bases clipped from V and 5 bases from J, the junction kept 10 bases outside the gene matches. Germline CDR1 SEHNR, CDR2 FQNEAQ (reference sequence). The CDR3 is 17 residues long. For the CDR3, the DNA is TGTGCCAGCAGCTCCCCCTTAGCGGGGGGTACGACCGGGGAGCTGTTTTTT. Its protein is CASSSPLAGGTTGELFF.

The genes are TRBV9 and TRBJ2-7; either TRBD1 or TRBD2 may supply D (5 bases each). The CDR3 spans 13 residues. The ends were cut back, 5 bases at V and 3 bases at J, with 12 bases in the middle. The V gene's germline CDR1 is SGDLS and CDR2 YYNGEE. The CDR3 sequence is CASSRDVLYEQYF. The DNA for the CDR3 is TGTGCCAGCAGTAGGGACGTCCTCTACGAGCAGTACTTC.

This sequence joins TRBV25-1 and TRBJ2-1; D is perhaps TRBD2 (5 bases). This CDR3 comprises 16 residues. V lost 5 bases and J 0 bases, leaving 14 bases between the germline ends. The germline V gene has CDR1 MGHDK and CDR2 SYGVNS. This chain's CDR3 is CASSQGGWGSYNEQFF. The CDR3 DNA reads TGTGCCAGCAGTCAAGGCGGGTGGGGCTCCTACAATGAGCAGTTCTTC.

The rearrangement uses TRBV2 and TRBJ1-2, with 7 bases lining up with TRBD1. Germline lookup yields CDR1 SNHLY and CDR2 FYNNEI. V lost 8 bases, J lost 2 bases, and 14 bases stayed unmatched. The CDR3 consists of 16 residues. The CDR3: CASPPPRQGRNYGYTF. The CDR3 DNA is TGTGCCAGCCCCCCCCCTCGACAGGGCAGGAACTATGGCTACACCTTC.

This chain uses TRBV11-3 with TRBJ2-1; D remains ambiguous. The CDR3 runs 15 residues. V lost 1 base, J lost 1 base, and 8 bases lay in between. The germline CDR1 and CDR2 sequences are SGHNT and YENEEA. The CDR3 DNA reads TGTGCCAGCAGCTTAGGGCCGGGTTCCTACAATGAGCAGTTCTTC. Protein: CASSLGPGSYNEQFF.

CDR3 bases: TGTGCCAGCAGCTTGGGTCGCCCCTATGGCTACACCTTC. Translating gives CASSLGRPYGYTF. V is TRBV5-6 and J is TRBJ1-2; D unclear. The germline CDR1 and CDR2 sequences are SGHDT and YYEEEE. The CDR3 is made up of 13 amino acids. Between the trimmed V and J ends, which lost 0 bases and 4 bases, there was a span of 7 bases. The variable domain in full, with the rest retrieved from reference TRBV5-6 and TRBJ1-2, is DAGVTQSPTHLIKTRGQQVTLRCSPKSGHDTVSWYQQALGQGPQFIFQYYEEEERQRGNFPDRFSGHQFPNYSSELNVNALLLGDSALYLCASSLGRPYGYTFGSGTRLTVV.

This clone was seen once. The genes are TRBV5-4 and TRBJ1-2; 9 bases map to TRBD1. V gave up 4 bases and J gave up 4 bases; unmatched junction bases: 8. The CDR3 loop spans 15 amino acids. Germline V gives CDR1 SGHNT, CDR2 YYREEE (reference sequence). CDR3 in amino acids: CASSDRQGVLYGYTF. The CDR3, as DNA: TGTGCCAGCAGCGATAGACAGGGGGTCCTCTATGGCTACACCTTC.

V usage is TRBV4-1 and J usage is TRBJ1-2; no definite D call. Trimming stripped 2 bases from V and 5 bases from J, with 21 bases between. Germline V CDR1 and CDR2: MGHRA, YSYEKL. The CDR3 loop spans 17 amino acids. The CDR3 nucleotides read TGCGCCAGCAGCCAACTAATGTTGAGCAGAGGCATTTATGGCTACACCTTC. This gives the protein CASSQLMLSRGIYGYTF.

A note on this clone: One junction end does not reproduce the germline sequence, and a read error may be involved. The gene calls are TRBV7-7 and TRBJ1-3, with a possible D match to TRBD1 (5 bases). The CDR3 extends over 18 amino acids. The germline V gene has CDR1 SSHAT and CDR2 FNYEAQ (reference sequence). The CDR3 region has the DNA TGTGCTAGCAGCCCCGCTGGAGGCCCGGGGCTCTCTGGAAACACCATATATTTT. Its protein product is CASSPAGGPGLSGNTIYF.

V and J are TRBV5-4 and TRBJ1-2, with TRBD1 matching over 9 bases. Germline V gene lookup returns CDR1 SGHNT and CDR2 YYREEE (reference sequence). J was trimmed by 8 bases and V by 3 bases; bases with no gene match: 5. This CDR3 is built from 13 residues. In nucleotides, the CDR3 is TGTGCCAGCAGCTGGGGACAGGGTTGGGGCTACACCTTC. Translating gives CASSWGQGWGYTF.

V usage is TRBV18 and J usage is TRBJ1-6, with D unresolved. CDR1 and CDR2 from the germline V gene are KGHSH and LQKENI. Trimming took off 3 bases at V and 9 bases at J, with 9 bases between the two ends. The CDR3 contains 13 residues. DNA for the CDR3: TGTGCCAGCTCACCTTCACTGAGTTCACCCCTCCACTTT. As protein: CASSPSLSSPLHF.

This clone was picked up one time. The chain links TRBV30 to TRBJ1-5, with 9 bases identical to TRBD1. The CDR3 covers 13 residues. Germline-derived CDR1 and CDR2 are GTSNPN and SVGIG (reference sequence). With 3 bases clipped from V and 5 bases from J, the junction kept 2 bases outside the gene matches. The DNA for the CDR3 is TGTGCCTGGAGGGACAGGGGTCATCAGCCCCAGCATTTT. Its protein is CAWRDRGHQPQHF. The full variable domain, its missing parts supplied by reference TRBV30 and TRBJ1-5, is SQTIHQWPATLVQPVGSPLSLECTVEGTSNPNLYWYRQAAGRGLQLLFYSVGIGQISSEVPQNLSASRPQDRQFILSSKKLLLSDSGFYLCAWRDRGHQPQHFGDGTRLSIL.

The chain recombines TRBV3-1 (or the pseudogene TRBV3-2) with TRBJ2-7; perhaps D is TRBD1 or TRBD2 (5 bases each). Looked up from germline, CDR1 is LGHDT and CDR2 is YNNKEL (reference sequence). The CDR3 runs 16 residues. V lost 0 bases and J lost 2, with 14 bases in between. The CDR3 DNA is TGTGCCAGCAGCCAAGATCCAAGGGGACCAGCCTACGAGCAGTACTTC. It codes for CASSQDPRGPAYEQYF.